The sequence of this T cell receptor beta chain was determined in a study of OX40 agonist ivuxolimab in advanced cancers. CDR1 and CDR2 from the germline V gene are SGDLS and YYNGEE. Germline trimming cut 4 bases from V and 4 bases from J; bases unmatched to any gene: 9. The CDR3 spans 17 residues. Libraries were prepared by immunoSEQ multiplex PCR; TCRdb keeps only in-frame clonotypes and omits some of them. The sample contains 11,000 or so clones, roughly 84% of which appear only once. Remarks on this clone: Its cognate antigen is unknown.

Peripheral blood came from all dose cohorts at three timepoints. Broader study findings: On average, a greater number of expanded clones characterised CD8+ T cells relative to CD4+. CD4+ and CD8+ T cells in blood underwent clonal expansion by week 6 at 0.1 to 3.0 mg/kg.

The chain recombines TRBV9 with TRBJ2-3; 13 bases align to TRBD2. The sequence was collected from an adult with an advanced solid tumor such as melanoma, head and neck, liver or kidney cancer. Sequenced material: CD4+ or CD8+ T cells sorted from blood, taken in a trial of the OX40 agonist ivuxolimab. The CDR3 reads CASSPGTSGVPPDTQYF. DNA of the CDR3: TGTGCCAGCAGCCCTGGGACTAGCGGGGTACCCCCAGATACGCAGTATTTT. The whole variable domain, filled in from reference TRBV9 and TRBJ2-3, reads DSGVTQTPKHLITATGQRVTLRCSPRSGDLSVYWYQQSLDQGLQFLIQYYNGEERAKGNILERFSAQQFPDLHSELNLSSLELGDSALYFCASSPGTSGVPPDTQYFGPGTRLTVL.